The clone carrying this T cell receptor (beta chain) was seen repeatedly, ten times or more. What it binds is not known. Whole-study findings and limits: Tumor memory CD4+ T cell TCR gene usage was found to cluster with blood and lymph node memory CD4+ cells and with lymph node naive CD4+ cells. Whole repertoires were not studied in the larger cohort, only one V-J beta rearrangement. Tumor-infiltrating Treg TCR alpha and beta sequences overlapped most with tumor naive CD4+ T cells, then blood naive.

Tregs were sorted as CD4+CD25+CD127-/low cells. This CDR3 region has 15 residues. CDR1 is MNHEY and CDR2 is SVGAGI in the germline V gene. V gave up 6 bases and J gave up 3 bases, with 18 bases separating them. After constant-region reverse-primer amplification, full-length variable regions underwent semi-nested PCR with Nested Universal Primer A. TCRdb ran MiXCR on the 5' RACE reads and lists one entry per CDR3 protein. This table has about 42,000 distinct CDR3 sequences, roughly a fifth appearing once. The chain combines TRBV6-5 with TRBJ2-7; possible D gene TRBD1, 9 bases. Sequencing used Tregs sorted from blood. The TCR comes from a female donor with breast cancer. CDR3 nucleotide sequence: TGTGCCAGCAGCCTGGGACAGGGACTAGTCTACGAGCAGTACTTC. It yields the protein CASSLGQGLVYEQYF.